These 5 T cell receptor beta chains share one sample of origin, sequenced in a study of T cell responses to AZD1222 COVID-19 vaccine. Data came from immunoSEQ multiplex PCR; TCRdb stores just in-frame clones and leaves some out. The sample holds 100,000 to 150,000 clones; 85% to 90% are singletons and the top ten take about 7.1%. The source material was peripheral blood, sampled 28 days after the second AZD1222 dose. The receptors were sampled from an adult who received the AZD1222 COVID-19 vaccine.

V is TRBV3-1 (or the pseudogene TRBV3-2) and J is TRBJ2-7; 8 bases are a match to TRBD2. The germline CDR1 and CDR2 sequences are LGHDT and YNNKEL (reference sequence). The length of the CDR3 is 14 residues. After removal of 4 bases from V and 1 base from J, the junction contained 3 bases not matched to a gene. The DNA of the CDR3 is TGTGCCAGCAGCCCCCCGGGAGGGTCCTACGAGCAGTACTTC. Amino acid sequence: CASSPPGGSYEQYF.

The chain combines TRBV24-1 with TRBJ2-1; no clear D. In germline, CDR1 is KGHDR, CDR2 SFDVKD. V was clipped by 5 bases and J by 1 base, with 14 bases between them. The CDR3 extends over 16 amino acids. The CDR3: CATSAHVPVSYNEQFF. The CDR3 DNA sequence: TGTGCCACCAGTGCCCACGTACCCGTTTCCTACAATGAGCAGTTCTTC.

V and J are TRBV4-3 and TRBJ1-3; possibly TRBD1 for D (5 bases). The V gene's germline CDR1 is LGHNA and CDR2 YSLEER. V was trimmed by 1 base and J by 0 bases, leaving 16 bases between them. The CDR3 contains 18 residues. In DNA, the CDR3 is TGCGCCAGCAGCCAAGCGTCTATGGGGACCTACTCTGGAAACACCATATATTTT. This sequence encodes CASSQASMGTYSGNTIYF.

V usage is TRBV5-1 and J usage is TRBJ1-2; TRBD1 agrees at 8 bases. Looked up from germline, CDR1 is SGHRS and CDR2 is YFSETQ. This CDR3 spans 17 amino acids. J lost 5 bases, V lost 0 bases, and 12 bases had no gene match. The CDR3 sequence: CASSLAPLNRGRYGYTF. The CDR3 DNA reads TGCGCCAGCAGCTTGGCCCCCCTGAACAGGGGGAGGTATGGCTACACCTTC.

This rearrangement joins TRBV9 to TRBJ2-7; D uncertain. V lost 4 bases, J lost 0 bases, and 14 bases lay in between. CDR3 length equals 15 residues. Per the germline V gene, CDR1 is SGDLS and CDR2 is YYNGEE. DNA for the CDR3: TGTGCCAGCAGCCCTTGGGGTTATAGCTCCTACGAGCAGTACTTC. This translates into CASSPWGYSSYEQYF.